This T cell receptor (beta chain) is drawn from a study of beta chain features in type 1 diabetes. Germline trimming cut 0 bases from V and 1 base from J; bases unmatched to any gene: 4. The CDR3 runs to 16 residues. Germline-derived CDR1 and CDR2 are KGHSH and LQKENI. Isolated RNA was reverse transcribed in full, so expressed TCRB transcripts were sequenced. Profiled with immunoSEQ multiplex PCR; TCRdb holds only in-frame clones, not every one. The data show some 270,000 clones, about 7.8% seen once. The source material was central memory CD4+ T cells from blood. The clonotype was recovered from a young woman in good health. This chain uses TRBV18 with TRBJ2-7; 9 bases are a match to TRBD1. CDR3 bases: TGTGCCAGCTCACCACCTGAGACAGGGGGTTCCTACGAGCAGTACTTC. It encodes CASSPPETGGSYEQYF.